This TCR beta chain is drawn from a study of cytomegalovirus exposure and HLA in healthy donors. Study-level results: In a later analysis, at a false discovery rate of 0.05, 15,000 to 20,000 TCR beta sequences were associated with HLA alleles.

Comments on this clone: Its antigen is not known.

Germline CDR1 and CDR2: SGDLS and YYNGEE. The CDR3 runs 14 residues. Between the trimmed V and J ends, which lost 4 bases and 9 bases, there was a span of 18 bases. PCR was performed using 60 Vbeta and 13 Jbeta primers. Using immunoSEQ multiplex PCR, the repertoire was profiled, and TCRdb retains in-frame clones only, with some absent. This sample carries around 120,000 clones, around 76% of them seen once, and the ten largest clones take about 1.8%. The sample taken for sequencing was PBMCs. V and J are TRBV9 and TRBJ2-3; possible D gene TRBD2, 6 bases. This TCR was sampled from a woman between 50 and 59 years old in good health and CMV-seronegative. CDR3 DNA: TGTGCCAGCAGCCCCCGGACTCGTGGGGGGACGCAGTATTTT. It encodes CASSPRTRGGTQYF.